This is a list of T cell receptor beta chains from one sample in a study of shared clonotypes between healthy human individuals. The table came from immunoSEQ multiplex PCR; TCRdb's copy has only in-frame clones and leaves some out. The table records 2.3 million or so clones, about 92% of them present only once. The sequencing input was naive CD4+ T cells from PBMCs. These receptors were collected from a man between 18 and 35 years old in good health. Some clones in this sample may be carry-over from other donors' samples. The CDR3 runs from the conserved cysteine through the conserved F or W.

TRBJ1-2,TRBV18,CASSPQAETSNYGYTF
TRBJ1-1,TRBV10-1,CASSKTGGSNTEAFF
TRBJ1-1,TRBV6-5,CASSYRQTNTEAFF
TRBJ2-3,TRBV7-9,CASSLRGQGHTDTQYF
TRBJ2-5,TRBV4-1,CASSPSGRETQYF
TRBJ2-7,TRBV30,CAWGRRGSSYEQYF
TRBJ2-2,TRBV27,CASRHTGELFF
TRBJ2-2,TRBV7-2,CASSLVSGRIVNTGELFF
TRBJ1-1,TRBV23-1,CASGRRGPGNTEAFF
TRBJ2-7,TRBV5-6,CASSRWGVYEQYF
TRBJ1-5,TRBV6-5,CASSERQGDQPQHF
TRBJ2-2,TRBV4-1,CASSQFLLGAGVRTGELFF
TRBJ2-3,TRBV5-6,CASSSLPGRQGYTQYF
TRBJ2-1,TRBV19,CASSIRPQGASREQFF
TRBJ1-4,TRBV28,CASRQGFATNEKLFF
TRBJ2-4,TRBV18,CASSSGTSGRDIQYF
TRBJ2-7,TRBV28,CASSPSGRGYEQYF
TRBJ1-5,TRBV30,CAWSGPQGSQHF
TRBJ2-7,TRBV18,CASSPGYEQYF
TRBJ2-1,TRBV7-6,CASSLGVHNEQFF
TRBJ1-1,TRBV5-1,CASSTQQGSEAFF
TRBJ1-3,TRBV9,CASSVRGTAGNTIYF
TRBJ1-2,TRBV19,CASTGTVPGGYTF
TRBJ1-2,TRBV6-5,CASSINRRFYGYTF
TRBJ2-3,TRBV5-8,CASSLAGTDTQYF
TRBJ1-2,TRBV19,CASSIPSEGNYGYTF
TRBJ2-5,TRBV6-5,CASSSSRGRVQETQYF
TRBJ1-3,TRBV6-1,CASSEMDRGTIYF
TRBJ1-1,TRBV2,CASRTRQGLRNTEAFF
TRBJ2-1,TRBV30,CAWQTSGIRNEQFF
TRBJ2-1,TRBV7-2,CASSLTGGNEQFF